This TCR beta chain was sequenced during a study of blood T cells in healthy people across ages. This CDR3 is built from 12 residues. The germline V gene has CDR1 DFQATT and CDR2 SNEGSKA (reference sequence). A second PCR of 7 to 11 cycles used a sample-barcoded 5' primer and a J-beta primer mix. TCRdb re-analysed the 5' RACE reads in MiXCR, keeping a single row per CDR3 protein. The sample lists some 860,000 distinct CDR3 sequences, roughly three fifths occurring once. No fewer than 6.5 million PBMCs went into each sample. With each sample, at least 5 micrograms of total RNA were extracted. V gene TRBV20-1 combines with J gene TRBJ2-7, with D tentatively TRBD2 (6 bases). Judging by the DNA end, TRBJ2-5 fits better; the J call may be wrong. The clonotype originates from a man aged 40-50 years in good health. The specimen was blood. Here the CDR3 reads CSARTSFETQYF. DNA of the CDR3: TGCAGTGCTAGAACTAGCTTTGAGACCCAGTACTTC.